The following is a T cell receptor (beta chain) sequence with its context. The antigen is undetermined. Using its own MiXCR run on the reads, TCRdb lists one record per CDR3 protein. This repertoire shows some 700,000 distinct CDR3 sequences, around a third found once; its top ten account for roughly 20%. This specimen comes from a study of T cell repertoires in cytomegalovirus infection. Study overall: Evidence of both CMV infection and a matching HLA type came from public TCR beta signatures. General study findings and limits: HLA-C-restricted CMV clonotypes gave the most frequent clonotype in two of eight donors.

The V end lost 4 bases, the J end lost 2 bases, and 15 bases lay between the germline ends. The CDR3 covers 17 residues. The V gene's germline CDR1 is MGHRA and CDR2 YSYEKL. This sequence joins TRBV4-1 and TRBJ1-6; possibly TRBD1 for D (5 bases). The specimen was cultured PBMCs, collected from culture after CMV antigen stimulation. This TCR came from a human donor in good health (CMV status not recorded). Some clones in this sample may be carry-over from other donors' samples. CDR3 nucleotides: TGCGCCAGCAGCCCTCAGGTGGGGACTGCCTATAATTCACCCCTCCACTTT. This encodes CASSPQVGTAYNSPLHF.